A single sample gave rise to the 30 T cell receptor beta chains below, sequenced in a study of T cell responses to AZD1222 COVID-19 vaccine. TCRdb's table, derived via immunoSEQ multiplex PCR, lists solely in-frame clones and lacks some. Of about 150,000 clones listed, about 93% are singletons. The source was peripheral blood, collected 28 days after the second AZD1222 dose. The receptors here all came from an adult who received the AZD1222 COVID-19 vaccine.

The chain has TRBV27 and TRBJ2-7; D is undetermined. V lost 0 bases to trimming and J lost 1 base, with 16 bases between them. This CDR3 spans 17 amino acids. Germline assignment: CDR1 MNHEY and CDR2 SMNVEV (reference sequence). The CDR3 bases are TGTGCCAGCAGTTTATCGATTTCGAGACAAGGGTCCTACGAGCAGTACTTC. Protein product: CASSLSISRQGSYEQYF.

The rearrangement joins TRBV12-3 or TRBV12-4 to TRBJ1-3; unclear D gene. The length of the CDR3 is 12 residues. The germline V and J ends were trimmed by 7 bases and 4 bases, with 8 bases remaining between them. CDR3 sequence (DNA): TGTGCCAGCACCGAGGCAGGAAACACCATATATTTT. It translates to CASTEAGNTIYF.

The CDR3 DNA reads as TGTGCCAGTAGTATAGGATCAAGGGGGCGAATTGAAGCTTTCTTT. Translating gives CASSIGSRGRIEAFF. J is TRBJ1-1 and V is TRBV19; 7 bases line up with TRBD1. Unmatched junction bases numbered 9, after V lost 1 base and J lost 7 bases. Germline loops: CDR1 LNHDA, CDR2 SQIVND (reference sequence). CDR3 size: 15 residues.

This clone was observed a handful of times. A read error may account for a junction end that differs from germline. This rearrangement joins TRBV6-5 to TRBJ2-5; tentative D call: TRBD1 (5 bases). This CDR3 region has 14 residues. CDR1 and CDR2 from the germline V gene are MNHEY and SVGAGI. The DNA of the CDR3 is TGTGCCAGCAGCGTCGGTTCGAATATTGGACAATTTAACTTC. This gives the protein CASSVGSNIGQFNF.

V gene TRBV25-1 combines with J gene TRBJ1-3, with D perhaps TRBD1 (6 bases). V was pared by 3 bases and J by 8 bases, with 14 bases between. The CDR3 contains 14 residues. CDR1 and CDR2 from the germline V gene are MGHDK and SYGVNS. The CDR3, as DNA: TGTGCCAGCAGTGACTCAGGGGCAGCAGACACCATATATTTT. The encoded protein is CASSDSGAADTIYF.

The chain links TRBV19 to TRBJ1-3; D gene ambiguous. This CDR3 comprises 14 residues. Trimming cost V 4 bases and J 10 bases, with 17 bases left between them. Germline CDR1 LNHDA, CDR2 SQIVND (reference sequence). CDR3 in DNA: TGTGCCAGTAGTACGGGAAGTCCCTGGGGTACCATATATTTT. This sequence encodes CASSTGSPWGTIYF.

The chain joins TRBV7-9 to TRBJ1-4, with D unclear. V shed 1 base and J shed 6 bases, with 15 bases lying between them. Germline V gives CDR1 SEHNR, CDR2 FQNEAQ (reference sequence). CDR3 length equals 16 residues. As DNA, the CDR3 is TGTGCCAGCAGCTTAGGGGCGGACCACGGAGATGAAAAACTGTTTTTT. Its protein is CASSLGADHGDEKLFF.

This chain joins TRBV2 and TRBJ1-6; no definite D call. The V end was cut by 7 bases, the J end by 10 bases, with 20 bases between. Germline values: CDR1 SNHLY, CDR2 FYNNEI. The CDR3 covers 15 residues. The CDR3 DNA reads as TGTGCCAGCACCTATCGGCCCCCTGACACCTCACCCCTCCACTTT. It is translated as CASTYRPPDTSPLHF.

This clone has a single count. The chain is built from TRBV29-1 and TRBJ1-5; the D gene is possibly TRBD1 (5 bases). With 4 bases removed from V and 3 bases from J, the gap between germline ends came to 13 bases. The CDR3 runs 14 residues. The germline CDR1 and CDR2 sequences are SQVTM and ANQGSEA. CDR3 loop: CSVGQAGTNQPQHF. In nucleotides, the CDR3 is TGCAGCGTTGGTCAGGCGGGGACCAATCAGCCCCAGCATTTT.

The chain combines TRBV28 with TRBJ1-5, with 7 bases lining up with TRBD1. The V gene end was trimmed by 3 bases and the J gene end by 5 bases; junction bases not matched to a gene: 7. CDR1 and CDR2 (germline): MDHEN, SYDVKM. This CDR3 has 15 amino acids. This CDR3 reads CASSFSDRDYQPQHF. The CDR3 DNA reads TGTGCCAGCAGTTTTTCAGACAGGGATTATCAGCCCCAGCATTTT.

V gene TRBV28 combines with J gene TRBJ1-2, with 9 bases lining up with TRBD1. V shed 6 bases and J 11 bases; nucleotides not matched to a gene: 13. Germline V lookup: CDR1 MDHEN, CDR2 SYDVKM. The CDR3 loop spans 14 amino acids. The CDR3 DNA sequence: TGTGCCAGCAGCTTCCGGGACAGGGTGCACAGTTACACCTTC. Protein: CASSFRDRVHSYTF.

This clone was detected once. This CDR3 reads CASQTSGDTYEQYF. The CDR3 region has the DNA TGTGCCAGTCAAACTAGCGGGGATACCTACGAGCAGTACTTC. V gene TRBV18 combines with J gene TRBJ2-7; 10 bases map to TRBD2. V was pared by 9 bases and J by 2 bases, with 7 bases of the junction left unmatched. The CDR3 length is 14 residues. Germline V gene lookup returns CDR1 KGHSH and CDR2 LQKENI.

The rearrangement joins TRBV7-7 to TRBJ1-5; the match to TRBD1 covers 8 bases. The CDR3 length is 16 residues. Germline V lookup: CDR1 SSHAT, CDR2 FNYEAQ (reference sequence). In DNA form, the CDR3 reads TGTGTGGGTCGGAAGGCACCGGGACAGGAAAATCAGCCCCAGCATTTT. Residues: CVGRKAPGQENQPQHF.

The V and J genes are TRBV7-2 and TRBJ1-3, with D tentatively TRBD1 (5 bases). CDR1 SGHTA and CDR2 FQGNSA come from the germline V gene. V lost 5 bases and J lost 0, with 20 bases in between. The CDR3 totals 18 residues. CDR3 nucleotide sequence: TGTGCCAGCAGCCCACACCACCAGGGCCTATCCTCTGGAAACACCATATATTTT. Protein product: CASSPHHQGLSSGNTIYF.

The rearrangement links TRBV9 to TRBJ2-1; 12 nucleotides line up with TRBD1. V lost 2 bases, J lost 6 bases, and 6 bases stayed unmatched. This CDR3 region has 16 residues. The V gene's germline CDR1 is SGDLS and CDR2 YYNGEE. CDR3 amino acids: CASSVAGQGAINEQFF. The CDR3 DNA is TGTGCCAGCAGCGTGGCGGGACAGGGGGCTATCAATGAGCAGTTCTTC.

The chain is built from TRBV19 and TRBJ1-1; D possibly corresponds to TRBD1 (5 bases). CDR1 LNHDA and CDR2 SQIVND come from the germline V gene (reference sequence). Trimming pared 6 bases from V and 3 bases from J, leaving 11 bases between. The CDR3 consists of 13 residues. The CDR3 spells CASSPGGDTEAFF. The CDR3 nucleotides read TGTGCCAGTAGCCCGGGGGGGGACACTGAAGCTTTCTTT.

This sequence joins TRBV25-1 and TRBJ1-6, with D maybe TRBD1 (5 bases). The V and J ends lost 3 bases and 10 bases respectively, with 10 bases between them. From germline, CDR1 is MGHDK and CDR2 SYGVNS. This CDR3 has 13 amino acids. The CDR3, as DNA: TGTGCCAGCAGTGACGAGGGGTGGTCACCCCTCCACTTT. It specifies CASSDEGWSPLHF.

V gene TRBV12-3 or TRBV12-4 combines with J gene TRBJ1-1; D may be TRBD1 (6 bases). The CDR3 consists of 13 residues. Trimming took 6 bases from V and 5 from J, leaving 13 bases between them. The CDR3 DNA reads as TGTGCCAGCAGGGCCTCAGACAGGACTGAAGCTTTCTTT. It encodes CASRASDRTEAFF.

J is TRBJ1-4 and V is TRBV5-1; D is ambiguous. Looked up from germline, CDR1 is SGHRS and CDR2 is YFSETQ. Deletions cut 0 bases from V and 7 bases from J, with 13 bases between. CDR3 length equals 15 residues. CDR3 sequence: CASSLAQGRTEKLFF. CDR3 DNA: TGCGCCAGCAGCTTGGCCCAAGGGCGGACTGAAAAACTGTTTTTT.

The chain recombines TRBV2 with TRBJ1-1, with D perhaps matching TRBD1 (5 bases). V lost 9 bases and J 1 base, leaving 18 bases between the germline ends. This CDR3 is built from 15 residues. CDR1 and CDR2 from the germline V gene are SNHLY and FYNNEI. The CDR3 protein is CARGRDVSWNTEAFF. CDR3 sequence (DNA): TGTGCCAGGGGTCGGGACGTGAGCTGGAACACTGAAGCTTTCTTT.

The J gene is TRBJ2-3, the V gene TRBV19, with D perhaps being TRBD1 or TRBD2 (5 bases each). The germline gives CDR1 LNHDA, CDR2 SQIVND (reference sequence). The V and J ends lost 6 bases and 0 bases respectively, with 16 bases between them. There are 16 residues in the CDR3. The CDR3 nucleotides are TGTGCCAGTAGCTCGGGACGGCTTTCTAGCACAGATACGCAGTATTTT. Amino acid sequence: CASSSGRLSSTDTQYF.

The chain employs TRBV4-2 and TRBJ2-3; TRBD2 is a possible D gene (5 bases). V shed 0 bases and J shed 6 bases, with 19 bases lying between them. From germline, CDR1 is LGHNA and CDR2 YNFKEQ. CDR3 length: 17 residues. For the CDR3, the DNA is TGTGCCAGCAGCCAAGATGTGGCGGGTGGGGTCCCCGATACGCAGTATTTT. Its translation is CASSQDVAGGVPDTQYF.

The V call is TRBV5-4, the J call TRBJ2-7; D is perhaps TRBD2 (5 bases). CDR3 length equals 12 residues. The V end lost 10 bases, the J end lost 7 bases, and 18 bases lay between the germline ends. The V gene's germline CDR1 is SGHNT and CDR2 YYREEE (reference sequence). The CDR3 nucleotides are TGTGCCGGAGTTGGGAGCCTCGGGGAGCAGTACTTC. Translation: CAGVGSLGEQYF.

The rearrangement joins TRBV9 to TRBJ1-2; perhaps TRBD1 as D (5 bases). The CDR3 runs to 15 residues. V was cut by 4 bases and J by 4 bases, with 17 bases left in between. In germline, CDR1 is SGDLS, CDR2 YYNGEE. In DNA form, the CDR3 reads TGTGCCAGCAGCCAAGGGGTGGACGGGACCTATGGCTACACCTTC. This encodes CASSQGVDGTYGYTF.

The chain uses TRBV7-2 and TRBJ1-6, with 7 bases that match TRBD1. The CDR3 spans 15 residues. Trimming took 7 bases from V and 7 from J; bases not matched to a gene: 10. Germline V lookup: CDR1 SGHTA, CDR2 FQGNSA. In DNA, the CDR3 is TGTGCCAGCACTGCACAGGGGATCAGGAATTCACCCCTCCACTTT. Translation: CASTAQGIRNSPLHF. The whole variable domain, filled in from reference TRBV7-2 and TRBJ1-6, reads GAGVSQSPSNKVTEKGKDVELRCDPISGHTALYWYRQSLGQGLEFLIYFQGNSAPDKSGLPSDRFSAERTGGSVSTLTIQRTQQEDSAVYLCASTAQGIRNSPLHFGNGTRLTVT.

The chain joins TRBV12-3 or TRBV12-4 to TRBJ1-3, with unresolved D. The CDR3 has 12 residues. Trimming stripped 9 bases from V and 2 bases from J, with 8 bases between. CDR3 in DNA: TGTGCCAGTAGGAATCCTGGAAACACCATATATTTT. Translating gives CASRNPGNTIYF.

The gene calls are TRBV10-3 and TRBJ2-3; 11 bases are shared with TRBD2. This CDR3 is 15 amino acids long. Germline V gene lookup returns CDR1 ENHRY and CDR2 SYGVKD. With 2 bases clipped from V and 4 bases from J, the junction kept 2 bases outside the gene matches. CDR3 sequence reads: CAISEKLAGADTQYF. The CDR3 DNA sequence: TGTGCCATCAGTGAGAAACTAGCGGGGGCAGATACGCAGTATTTT.

This rearrangement joins TRBV12-3 or TRBV12-4 to TRBJ2-5; no clear D. The V end lost 3 bases, the J end lost 4 bases, and 9 bases lay between the germline ends. The CDR3 covers 13 residues. CDR3 residues: CASSFIMGETQYF. The CDR3 nucleotides are TGTGCCAGCAGTTTTATAATGGGAGAGACCCAGTACTTC.

The chain combines TRBV27 with TRBJ1-5, with TRBD1 matching 10 bases. Trimming removed 6 bases from V and 6 bases from J; junction bases left unmatched: 8. The CDR3 loop spans 15 amino acids. Germline CDR1 is MNHEY and CDR2 is SMNVEV (reference sequence). The CDR3 is CASSGTGAAGQPQHF. The CDR3 region has the DNA TGTGCCAGCAGCGGGACAGGGGCCGCGGGTCAGCCCCAGCATTTT.

The gene calls are TRBV11-2 and TRBJ1-4; TRBD1 matches at 7 bases. Per the germline V gene, CDR1 is SGHAT and CDR2 is FQNNGV. Trimming cost V 6 bases and J 4 bases; bases outside gene matches: 5. The CDR3 loop spans 14 amino acids. This chain's CDR3 is CASRQGQYNEKLFF. CDR3 DNA sequence: TGTGCCAGCAGACAGGGACAGTATAATGAAAAACTGTTTTTT.